This TCR beta chain was identified during a study of blood T cell repertoires in COVID-19. Repertoires were generated with immunoSEQ multiplex PCR, while TCRdb's copy carries only in-frame clones and drops some. The table includes 250,000 to 400,000 clones, 75% to 90% detected once. The CDR3 covers 13 residues. Germline CDR1 is SNHLY and CDR2 is FYNNEI. With V trimmed by 8 bases and J by 6 bases, 6 bases remained unmatched. The clonotype comes from a woman aged 25 to 39 with COVID-19, enrolled during active disease. Material: peripheral blood. This chain connects TRBV2 to TRBJ2-7, with 11 bases fitting TRBD1. The CDR3 spells CASGTGGFLEQYF. The CDR3, as DNA: TGTGCCAGCGGGACAGGGGGTTTCCTCGAGCAGTACTTC.